This record covers a single TCR beta chain. The antigen remains unidentified. Using RNA transcripts as the source, TCR beta CDR3 regions were amplified. TCR CDR3 regions were first amplified by RT-PCR with HTBI primers. TCRdb ran MiXCR on the multiplex PCR reads and lists one entry per CDR3 protein. The table shows some 620,000 distinct CDR3 sequences, with about a sixth occurring only once. This CDR3 comprises 13 residues. V shed 10 bases, J shed 2 bases, and the junction held 6 bases outside the gene matches. Germline-derived CDR1 and CDR2 are SGHNT and YYREEE (reference sequence). This record comes from a study of T cells in Graves' hyperthyroidism and ophthalmopathy. Study information: Peripheral blood was drawn at first diagnosis, prior to all treatment.

Diagnoses rested on clinical symptoms, serum thyroxine and TRAb, thyroid ultrasound and orbital computed tomography. General study findings and limits: Through a model of 13 V-J features, ophthalmopathy was separated from stable hyperthyroidism. Most clonotypes expanded in the thyroid (above 0.001) were also present in blood.

The TCR was taken from a woman younger than 45 with Graves' hyperthyroidism. Input material: blood. The chain couples TRBV5-4 to TRBJ2-3, with TRBD2 matching over 8 bases. The CDR3 reads CAGGREATDTQYF. The CDR3 coding sequence is TGTGCCGGGGGGCGGGAGGCCACAGATACGCAGTATTTT.